A selection of T cell receptor beta chains follows, all from one sample in a study of hypomethylating agent response in myelodysplastic syndrome. Libraries were prepared by immunoSEQ multiplex PCR; TCRdb keeps only in-frame clonotypes and omits some of them. The sample lists about 7,600 clones, around 86% seen once, with about a sixth in the top ten. Sequenced material: bone marrow, taken before or after starting hypomethylating agent treatment for myelodysplastic syndrome (not recorded which). Every receptor here comes from a human donor with myelodysplastic syndrome. The CDR3 runs from the conserved cysteine through the conserved F or W. The D gene is left open where the match is weak. Expanded clones get a size class; other rows say once, few or many, or leave the size out.

V gene	D gene	J gene	clone size	CDR3 DNA	CDR3 protein
TRBV29-1	NA	TRBJ2-3	once	TGCAGCGGAAAGATGGTGGTAGATACGCAGTATTTT	CSGKMVVDTQYF
TRBV2	NA	TRBJ2-5	NA	TGTGCCAGCAGTGGGAGGGGGGAGACCCAGTACTTC	CASSGRGETQYF
TRBV5-1	TRBD1	TRBJ1-4	NA	TGCGCCAGCAGCTTCTGGACAGGGGAACAGGAAAAACTGTTTTTT	CASSFWTGEQEKLFF
TRBV19	NA	TRBJ1-6	NA	TGTGCCAGTAGTTTCAGGTCCGCCTATAATTCACCCCTCCACTTT	CASSFRSAYNSPLHF
TRBV7-8	NA	TRBJ2-5	NA	TGTGCCAGCAGCTTAGCGCTAGCATCGGAGACCCAGTACTTC	CASSLALASETQYF
TRBV4-3	NA	TRBJ2-1	NA	TGCGCCAGCAGCCAGGCTCCAACATTAGAGCAGTTCTTC	CASSQAPTLEQFF
TRBV4-1	NA	TRBJ1-6	NA	TGCGCCAGCAGCCTAGAAGGGAATCTCGATAATTCACCCCTCCACTTT	CASSLEGNLDNSPLHF
TRBV9	NA	TRBJ1-2	NA	TGTGCCAGCAGCGGGGAGGGGGTAAGGAGTGGCTACACCTTC	CASSGEGVRSGYTF
TRBV6-6	NA	TRBJ1-5	NA	TGTGCCAGCAGTCCCCGGGGCCTCCATCAGCCCCAGCATTTT	CASSPRGLHQPQHF
TRBV5-1	NA	TRBJ2-1	NA	TGCGCCAGCAGCTTTGACCCCACCTCCTACAATGAGCAGTTCTTC	CASSFDPTSYNEQFF
TRBV7-2	TRBD1	TRBJ2-7	NA	TGTGCCAGCAGCCCACGGACAGGGATCTACGAGCAGTACTTC	CASSPRTGIYEQYF
TRBV2	TRBD1	TRBJ2-6	NA	TGTGCCAGCAGTGTTTCGGGACAGGAGGCCAACGTCCTGACTTTC	CASSVSGQEANVLTF
TRBV6-5	NA	TRBJ1-1	NA	TGTGCCAGCAGTTACGGCCAGGAGAGGGACACTGAAGCTTTCTTT	CASSYGQERDTEAFF
TRBV4-3	NA	TRBJ1-2	few	TGCGCCAGCAGCCAAGATCGGACAGAGAACTATGGCTACACCTTC	CASSQDRTENYGYTF
TRBV7-8	NA	TRBJ1-1	NA	TGTGCCAGCAGCTTAGTAGGGGGGCGGAGAACTGAAGCTTTCTTT	CASSLVGGRRTEAFF
TRBV6-6	NA	TRBJ2-7	few	TGTGCCAGCAGTTACCTCGGGGGCTCCTACGAGCAGTACTTC	CASSYLGGSYEQYF
TRBV6-6	TRBD1	TRBJ1-6	NA	TGTGCCAGCAGTGGAGACAGGGGGTATTCACCCCTCCACTTT	CASSGDRGYSPLHF
TRBV18	TRBD1	TRBJ1-2	NA	TGTGCCAGCTCACCGCGGACAGGGAACTATGGCTACACCTTC	CASSPRTGNYGYTF
TRBV11-2	TRBD1	TRBJ2-3	NA	TGTGCCAGCAGCACGGGACAGGGGGCCGGTATGGAAACAGATACGCAGTATTTT	CASSTGQGAGMETDTQYF
TRBV29-1	TRBD1	TRBJ2-7	few	TGCAGCGTTGAAACGGACAGGGGCTACGAGCAGTACTTC	CSVETDRGYEQYF
TRBV5-5	NA	TRBJ1-5	NA	TGTGCCAGCAGCCCGACCCCGGATACGCCCCAGCATTTT	CASSPTPDTPQHF
TRBV2	TRBD2	TRBJ2-7	few	TGTGCCAGCAGTCGGGACCGGGAGGCGGAGCAGTACTTC	CASSRDREAEQYF
TRBV29-1	NA	TRBJ1-1	NA	TGCAGCGTTGGGAGGACTGAAGCTTTCTTT	CSVGRTEAFF
TRBV5-1	TRBD1	TRBJ1-1	once	TGCGCCAGCACCTGGGGTTCAGGGACAGCTGAAGCTTTCTTT	CASTWGSGTAEAFF
TRBV10-2	NA	TRBJ1-5	NA	TGCGCCAGCAGTTCTGGGGGGGCCAATCAGCCCCAGCATTTT	CASSSGGANQPQHF
TRBV6-6	NA	TRBJ1-2	NA	TGTGCCAGCAGTGGCCAACAGGGCGGAAGCAATGGCTACACCTTC	CASSGQQGGSNGYTF
TRBV5-4	NA	TRBJ2-3	NA	TGTGCCAGCAGCCTGGGGGGGACAGTCACAGATACGCAGTATTTT	CASSLGGTVTDTQYF
TRBV27	NA	TRBJ1-5	NA	TGTGCCAGCAGTTTGGATCGGGGGAATCAGCCCCAGCATTTT	CASSLDRGNQPQHF
TRBV29-1	NA	TRBJ2-7	NA	TGCAGCGGGCCCCTGACGGTCCGCTACGAGCAGTACTTC	CSGPLTVRYEQYF
TRBV19	NA	TRBJ2-3	NA	TGTGCCAGTAGTATGGCGTTCGGGGATACGCAGTATTTT	CASSMAFGDTQYF
TRBV27	NA	TRBJ1-6	NA	TGTGCCAGCAATTGTACTAATTCACCCCTCCACTTT	CASNCTNSPLHF
TRBV25-1	NA	TRBJ2-2	NA	TGTGCCAGCAGTGATTTGGCCGGGGAGCTGTTTTTT	CASSDLAGELFF
TRBV19	NA	TRBJ1-2	few	TGTGCCAGTAGTATCTATGGGGATGGCTACACCTTC	CASSIYGDGYTF
TRBV6-1	TRBD1	TRBJ2-1	once	TGTGCCAGCATACTGACAGGGGTCAATGAGCAGTTCTTC	CASILTGVNEQFF
TRBV4-2	NA	TRBJ2-3	NA	TGTGCCAGCAGCCAAGATCCTGCAGATACGCAGTATTTT	CASSQDPADTQYF
TRBV7-2	NA	TRBJ2-7	NA	TGTGCCAGCAGCTTAGTCCGGGCCCAATACGAGCAGTACTTC	CASSLVRAQYEQYF
TRBV7-2	NA	TRBJ2-7	NA	TGTGCCAGCAGCTTATTTTTAGCCAGCGACGAGCAGTACTTC	CASSLFLASDEQYF
TRBV30	TRBD1	TRBJ2-4	once	TGTGCCTGGAGTGTACCGGGGCAGGGGGACATTCAGTACTTC	CAWSVPGQGDIQYF
TRBV29-1	NA	TRBJ2-2	NA	TGCAGCGTTGCAGGCCTGGGCGGGGAGCTGTTTTTT	CSVAGLGGELFF
TRBV12-5	NA	TRBJ1-2	few	TGTGCTAGTGGTTTGGTACGTGGGGATAACTATGGCTACACCTTC	CASGLVRGDNYGYTF
TRBV5-6	TRBD1	TRBJ2-3	NA	TGTGCCAGCAGCCTATCGGGACAGGGGGCAAAAGATACGCAGTATTTT	CASSLSGQGAKDTQYF
TRBV2	TRBD2	TRBJ2-5	NA	TGTGCTAGCTCACCTTTCGGGGGGGGTCAAGAGACCCAGTACTTC	CASSPFGGGQETQYF
TRBV5-4	NA	TRBJ1-1	few	TGTGCCAGCAGCCGGGTAGAGGGTACTGAAGCTTTCTTT	CASSRVEGTEAFF
TRBV4-1	NA	TRBJ1-1	NA	TGCGCCAGCAGCCAAGTGGCAGGGGACATGAACACTGAAGCTTTCTTT	CASSQVAGDMNTEAFF
TRBV6-1	NA	TRBJ1-1	NA	TGTGCCAGCAGTGAAAAAGTGTGGCAGAGTGTGAACACTGAAGCTTTCTTT	CASSEKVWQSVNTEAFF
TRBV15	NA	TRBJ2-1	NA	TGTGCCACCAGCAGCCCTAGAACACAGGGTATGTACAATGAGCAGTTCTTC	CATSSPRTQGMYNEQFF
TRBV6-5	NA	TRBJ1-2	NA	TGTGCCAGCAGGCGAAGTACCATAGCTGGCTACACCTTC	CASRRSTIAGYTF
TRBV19	NA	TRBJ2-1	NA	TGTGCCAGTAGTATAGCGAGGGGGGGCTACAATGAGCAGTTCTTC	CASSIARGGYNEQFF
TRBV27	NA	TRBJ1-5	NA	TGTGCCAGCAGTTTCGGGGGTGGGCAGCCCCAGCATTTT	CASSFGGGQPQHF
TRBV4-1	NA	TRBJ2-5	NA	TGCGCCAGCAGCCAAGTGGGGTCAGGAACCTCAACCGGAGAGACCCAGTACTTC	CASSQVGSGTSTGETQYF
TRBV10-2	NA	TRBJ1-2	NA	TGCGCCAGCAGTGATTTGGCTTACTATGGCTACACCTTC	CASSDLAYYGYTF
TRBV7-9	TRBD1	TRBJ2-7	NA	TGTGCCACCCAGCTCGGGACAGGGTCTTACGAGCAGTACTTC	CATQLGTGSYEQYF
TRBV6-5	NA	TRBJ1-1	NA	TGTGCCAGCAGTCGCACGGGGGGGGGCACTGAAGCTTTCTTT	CASSRTGGGTEAFF
TRBV15	TRBD1	TRBJ1-4	NA	TGTGCCACCAGCAGGGGACAGGATAATGAAAAACTGTTTTTT	CATSRGQDNEKLFF
TRBV6-1	NA	TRBJ2-7	NA	TGTGCCAGCAGTGAGGGCCCGGGGGCAATCTACGAGCAGTACTTC	CASSEGPGAIYEQYF
TRBV9	TRBD1	TRBJ2-1	NA	TGTGCCAGCAGCTCTCCCGGGACAGGGCTGAATGAGCAGTTCTTC	CASSSPGTGLNEQFF
TRBV7-2	TRBD2	TRBJ2-1	NA	TGTGCCAGCAGCTTAGTAGGCGGGGGGGCCGGTGGTGAGCAGTTCTTC	CASSLVGGGAGGEQFF
TRBV6-5	NA	TRBJ1-1	NA	TGTGCCAGCAGTTACGATCATGGAGACACTGAAGCTTTCTTT	CASSYDHGDTEAFF